Below, one TCR beta chain is given with its context. The assay was immunoSEQ multiplex PCR, and TCRdb's table has in-frame clones only and misses some. This repertoire shows some 54,000 clones, roughly 93% found once; its top ten account for 4.2%. This entry belongs to a study of technical replicates of blood from a few donors. This sequence originates from a human donor in good health. Some clones in this sample may be carry-over from other donors' samples. The sample was PBMCs.

The CDR3 DNA follows: TGTGCCAGCAGCTTTGCCGGGACAATCACTGAAGCTTTCTTT. Protein product: CASSFAGTITEAFF. This chain connects TRBV11-1 to TRBJ1-1; a weak D match, TRBD1 (6 bases). The CDR3 runs 14 residues. Germline CDR1 and CDR2: SGHAT and FQDESV (reference sequence). Trimming removed 3 bases from V and 4 bases from J, with 12 bases in between.